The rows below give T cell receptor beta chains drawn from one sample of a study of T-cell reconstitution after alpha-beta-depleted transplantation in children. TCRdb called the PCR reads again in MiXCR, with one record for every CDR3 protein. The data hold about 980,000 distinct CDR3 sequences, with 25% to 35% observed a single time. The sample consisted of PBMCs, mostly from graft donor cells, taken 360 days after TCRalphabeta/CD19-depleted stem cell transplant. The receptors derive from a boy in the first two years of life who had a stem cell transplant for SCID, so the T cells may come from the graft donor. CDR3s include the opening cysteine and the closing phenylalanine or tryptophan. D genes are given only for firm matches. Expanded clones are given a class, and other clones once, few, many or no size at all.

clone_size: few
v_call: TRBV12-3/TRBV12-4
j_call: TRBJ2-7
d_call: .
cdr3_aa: CASTLWGNGEQYF
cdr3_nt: TGTGCCAGCACTCTCTGGGGAAACGGGGAGCAGTACTTC

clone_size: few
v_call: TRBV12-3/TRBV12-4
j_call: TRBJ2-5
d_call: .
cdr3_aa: CASRGLTQETQYF
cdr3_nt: TGTGCCAGCAGGGGACTTACTCAAGAGACCCAGTACTTC

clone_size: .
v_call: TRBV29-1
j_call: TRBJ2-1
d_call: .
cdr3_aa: CSVEGRGGNEQFF
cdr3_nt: TGCAGCGTTGAGGGGCGAGGGGGGAATGAGCAGTTCTTC

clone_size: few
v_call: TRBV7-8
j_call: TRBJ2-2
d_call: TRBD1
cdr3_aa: CAWDRRGNTGELFF
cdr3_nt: TGTGCCTGGGACAGGAGGGGGAACACCGGGGAGCTGTTTTTT

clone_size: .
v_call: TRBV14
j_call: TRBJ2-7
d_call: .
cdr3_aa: CASSPLPEASPTYEQYF
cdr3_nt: TGTGCCAGCAGCCCACTCCCAGAGGCTTCACCAACCTACGAGCAGTACTTC

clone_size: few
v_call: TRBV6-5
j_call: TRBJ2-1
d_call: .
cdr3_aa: CASSYYRGQPSLDYNEQFF
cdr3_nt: TGTGCCAGCAGTTATTATCGGGGTCAGCCTTCACTCGACTACAATGAGCAGTTCTTC

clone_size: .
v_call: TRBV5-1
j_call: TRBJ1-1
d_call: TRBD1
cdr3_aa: CASSLGQGPINTEAFF
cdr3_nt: TGCGCCAGCAGCCTGGGACAGGGGCCGATTAACACTGAAGCTTTCTTT

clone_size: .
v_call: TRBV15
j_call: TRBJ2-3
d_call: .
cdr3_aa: CATRIRGTDTQYF
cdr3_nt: TGTGCCACCAGAATCCGGGGCACAGATACGCAGTATTTT

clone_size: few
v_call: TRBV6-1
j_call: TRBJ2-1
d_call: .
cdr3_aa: CASSFGSGLDEQFF
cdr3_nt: TGTGCCAGCTCCTTCGGCTCTGGACTCGATGAGCAGTTCTTC

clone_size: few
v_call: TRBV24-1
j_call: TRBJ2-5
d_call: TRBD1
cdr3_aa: CATSDYGTGRKQETQYF
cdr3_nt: TGTGCCACCAGTGACTACGGGACAGGGAGGAAACAAGAGACCCAGTACTTC

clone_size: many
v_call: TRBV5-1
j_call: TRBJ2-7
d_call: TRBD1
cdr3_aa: CASSSAPTGGLVEQYF
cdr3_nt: TGCGCCAGCAGTTCTGCCCCGACAGGGGGCTTGGTCGAGCAGTACTTC

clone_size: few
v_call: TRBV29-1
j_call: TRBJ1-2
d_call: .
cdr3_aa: CSVYTSLFYGYTF
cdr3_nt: TGCAGCGTTTATACATCTCTTTTCTATGGCTACACCTTC

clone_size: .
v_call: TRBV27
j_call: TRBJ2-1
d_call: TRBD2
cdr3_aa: CASSSNRGGGVF
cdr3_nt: TGTGCCAGCAGTTCAAACCGCGGGGGTGGGGTCTTC

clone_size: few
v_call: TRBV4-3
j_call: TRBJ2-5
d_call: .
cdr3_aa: CASSQVHDQETQYF
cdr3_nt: TGCGCCAGCAGCCAAGTGCACGATCAAGAGACCCAGTACTTC

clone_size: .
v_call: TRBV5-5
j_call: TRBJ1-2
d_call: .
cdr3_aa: CASSPDSSTNYGYTF
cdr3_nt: TGTGCCAGCAGCCCGGACAGTTCAACTAACTATGGCTACACCTTC

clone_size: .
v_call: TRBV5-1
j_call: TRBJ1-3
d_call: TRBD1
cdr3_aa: CASSPGPQGDSGNTIYF
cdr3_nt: TGCGCCAGCAGTCCCGGACCACAGGGGGACTCTGGAAACACCATATATTTT

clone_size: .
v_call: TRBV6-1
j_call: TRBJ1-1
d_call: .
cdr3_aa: CASSTPRYRVDGNTEAFF
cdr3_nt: TGTGCCAGCAGCACCCCGAGATACAGGGTGGATGGGAACACTGAAGCTTTCTTT

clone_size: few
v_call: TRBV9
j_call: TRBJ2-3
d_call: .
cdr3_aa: CASSVGGSHTDTQYF
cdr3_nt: TGTGCCAGCAGCGTAGGCGGCAGCCACACAGATACGCAGTATTTT

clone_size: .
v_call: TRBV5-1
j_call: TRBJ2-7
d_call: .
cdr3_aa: CASSWMGGEQYF
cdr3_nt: TGCGCCAGCAGCTGGATGGGGGGCGAGCAGTACTTC

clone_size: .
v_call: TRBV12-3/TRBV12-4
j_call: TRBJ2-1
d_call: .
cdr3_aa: CASSFYRAEQFF
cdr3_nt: TGTGCCAGCAGTTTCTACCGGGCGGAGCAGTTCTTC

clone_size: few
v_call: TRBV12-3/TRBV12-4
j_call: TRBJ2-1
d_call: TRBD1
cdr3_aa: CASSLAVTGLWNEQFF
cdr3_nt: TGTGCCAGCAGTTTAGCTGTGACAGGGCTTTGGAATGAGCAGTTCTTC

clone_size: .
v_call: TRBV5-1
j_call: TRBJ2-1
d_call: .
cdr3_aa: CASSFRGDYNEQFF
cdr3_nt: TGCGCCAGCAGCTTCCGGGGAGACTACAATGAGCAGTTCTTC

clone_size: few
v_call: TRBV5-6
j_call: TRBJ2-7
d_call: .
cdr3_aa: CASSLATGNFYEQYF
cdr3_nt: TGTGCCAGCAGCTTGGCCACAGGGAACTTCTACGAGCAGTACTTC

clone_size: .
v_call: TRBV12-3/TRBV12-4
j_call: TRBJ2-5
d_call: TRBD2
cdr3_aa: CASRGEAGSQETQYF
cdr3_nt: TGTGCCAGCAGGGGAGAAGCGGGGAGCCAAGAGACCCAGTACTTC

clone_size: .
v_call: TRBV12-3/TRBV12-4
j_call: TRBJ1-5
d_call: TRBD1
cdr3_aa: CASSLGDRGPNQPQHF
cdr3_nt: TGTGCCAGCAGTTTAGGGGACAGGGGCCCTAATCAGCCCCAGCATTTT

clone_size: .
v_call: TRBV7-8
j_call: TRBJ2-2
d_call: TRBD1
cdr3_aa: CASSSYGTGATGELFF
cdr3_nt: TGTGCCAGCAGCTCTTACGGGACAGGGGCGACCGGGGAGCTGTTTTTT

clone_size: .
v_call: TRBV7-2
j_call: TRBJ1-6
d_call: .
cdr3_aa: CASSSRGPNSPLHF
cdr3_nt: TGTGCCAGCAGCTCCAGGGGCCCCAATTCACCCCTCCACTTT